The 19 T cell receptor beta chains below come from one sample, sequenced in a study of blood T cell repertoires in COVID-19. Clones were read by immunoSEQ multiplex PCR, and TCRdb kept only the in-frame ones, dropping some. The sample has some 310,000 clones, 90% seen once. The source material was peripheral blood. The source of these receptors is a woman between 35 and 50 years old with COVID-19, enrolled during active disease.

The J gene is TRBJ2-1, the V gene TRBV7-9; TRBD2 aligns across 11 bases. The CDR3 covers 16 residues. Germline CDR1 is SEHNR and CDR2 is FQNEAQ (reference sequence). Unmatched junction bases numbered 6, after V lost 1 base and J lost 7 bases. CDR3 protein: CASSLDAASGRNEQFF. In DNA, the CDR3 is TGTGCCAGCAGCTTAGATGCCGCTAGCGGGAGGAATGAGCAGTTCTTC.

The chain uses TRBV30 and TRBJ1-1; 7 bases line up with TRBD1. CDR1 is GTSNPN and CDR2 is SVGIG in the germline V gene (reference sequence). Losses at the gene ends were 2 bases for V and 5 bases for J; bases not matched to a gene: 8. CDR3 length equals 14 residues. The CDR3 reads CAWSHATGRTEAFF. The CDR3 DNA sequence: TGTGCCTGGAGTCATGCGACAGGGAGAACTGAAGCTTTCTTT.

This clone is a singleton in its sample. The rearrangement links TRBV4-3 to TRBJ2-2, with D maybe TRBD1 (6 bases). The CDR3 is made up of 16 amino acids. Trimming removed 6 bases at V and 2 bases at J, with 16 bases between. Germline-derived CDR1 and CDR2 are LGHNA and YSLEER. Here the CDR3 DNA reads TGCGCCAGCAGTTTACGACAGGTTGCTAACACCGGGGAGCTGTTTTTT. Its protein product is CASSLRQVANTGELFF.

V usage is TRBV12-2 and J usage is TRBJ2-7; the table's D call, TRBD2, has no DNA check behind it. TRBV12-2 is given as a pseudogene. This CDR3 is 12 amino acids long. The CDR3 region has the DNA TGTGCAAGTCGCTCCCCTCTAGGCCTTGAGTACTTC. Amino acids: CASRSPLGLEYF.

This clone has more than one count but fewer than ten. V usage is TRBV6-6 and J usage is TRBJ2-7; D not resolved. The germline CDR1 and CDR2 sequences are MNHNY and SVGAGI (reference sequence). The CDR3 runs to 12 residues. Trimming removed 5 bases from V and 5 bases from J, with 10 bases in between. CDR3 loop: CASSRTRNEQYF. The CDR3 DNA reads TGTGCCAGCAGTCGGACGAGGAACGAGCAGTACTTC.

The chain recombines TRBV7-2 with TRBJ2-7; 7 bases are shared with TRBD1. This CDR3 comprises 14 residues. V shed 4 bases, J shed 3 bases, and the junction held 6 bases outside the gene matches. Germline V gene sequence: CDR1 SGHTA, CDR2 FQGNSA. The CDR3 sequence is CASSSDRDSYEQYF. The CDR3 nucleotides read TGTGCCAGCAGCTCAGACCGGGACAGCTACGAGCAGTACTTC.

The chain recombines TRBV3-1 (or the pseudogene TRBV3-2) with TRBJ1-4; the match to TRBD1 covers 12 bases. This CDR3 comprises 17 residues. Germline CDR1 and CDR2: LGHDT and YNNKEL (reference sequence). Germline trimming cut 4 bases from V and 3 bases from J; bases unmatched to any gene: 6. The CDR3 bases are TGTGCCAGCAGCCCACAGGGACAGGGGGCTCCTAATGAAAAACTGTTTTTT. It specifies CASSPQGQGAPNEKLFF.

This chain links TRBV28 with TRBJ2-5; a weak D match, TRBD1 (7 bases). CDR1 is MDHEN and CDR2 is SYDVKM in the germline V gene. Trimming shortened V by 5 bases and J by 5 bases, and 18 bases separated the two germline ends. The length of the CDR3 is 15 residues. CDR3 protein: CASSPDLQGRETQYF. CDR3 nucleotide sequence: TGTGCCAGCAGTCCCGACTTACAGGGGAGGGAGACCCAGTACTTC. The whole variable domain, remainder taken from reference TRBV28 and TRBJ2-5, is DVKVTQSSRYLVKRTGEKVFLECVQDMDHENMFWYRQDPGLGLRLIYFSYDVKMKEKGDIPEGYSVSREKKERFSLILESASTNQTSMYLCASSPDLQGRETQYFGPGTRLLVL.

The chain links TRBV9 to TRBJ1-5, with 7 positions matching TRBD1. This CDR3 is 15 amino acids long. After removal of 2 bases from V and 5 bases from J, the junction contained 7 bases not matched to a gene. Looked up from germline, CDR1 is SGDLS and CDR2 is YYNGEE. The CDR3 DNA sequence: TGTGCCAGCAGCGTGACCGGGACAGCCCATCAGCCCCAGCATTTT. This gives the protein CASSVTGTAHQPQHF.

The V gene is TRBV19, the J gene TRBJ1-2; TRBD1 matches 9 bases. The CDR3 covers 15 residues. Germline values: CDR1 LNHDA, CDR2 SQIVND (reference sequence). Germline trimming cut 6 bases from V and 6 bases from J; bases unmatched to any gene: 11. CDR3 amino acids: CASSWTGERSNGYTF. For the CDR3, the DNA is TGTGCCAGTAGCTGGACAGGGGAAAGAAGTAATGGCTACACCTTC. The full variable domain, in which reference TRBV19 and TRBJ1-2 provide the parts outside the CDR3, is DGGITQSPKYLFRKEGQNVTLSCEQNLNHDAMYWYRQDPGQGLRLIYYSQIVNDFQKGDIAEGYSVSREKKESFPLTVTSAQKNPTAFYLCASSWTGERSNGYTFGSGTRLTVV.

The chain has TRBV7-8 and TRBJ2-1; 9 bases match TRBD2. With V trimmed by 1 base and J by 5 bases, 3 bases remained unmatched. This CDR3 contains 15 residues. CDR1 SGHVS and CDR2 FQNEAQ come from the germline V gene. CDR3 nucleotide sequence: TGTGCCAGCAGCTTAGTAGCGGGAGTGAACAATGAGCAGTTCTTC. Translating it yields CASSLVAGVNNEQFF.

V and J are TRBV10-2 and TRBJ1-6; possibly TRBD1 for D (6 bases). Germline loops: CDR1 WSHSY, CDR2 SAAADI. V was pared by 11 bases and J by 5 bases, with 16 bases between. The CDR3 has 14 amino acids. The CDR3 reads CASQTGPDNSPLHF. CDR3 coding DNA: TGCGCCTCTCAGACAGGACCTGATAATTCACCCCTCCACTTT.

The chain employs TRBV3-1 (or the pseudogene TRBV3-2) and TRBJ2-3; 8 bases are a match to TRBD2. This CDR3 has 14 residues. V trimming: 4 bases; J trimming: 4 bases; junction bases outside the gene matches: 4. The germline V gene encodes CDR1 LGHDT and CDR2 YNNKEL (reference sequence). In nucleotides, the CDR3 is TGTGCCAGCAGCCTCGGGACTAGTTCAGATACGCAGTATTTT. The encoded protein is CASSLGTSSDTQYF.

This CDR3 is CSVCIRGASNNEQFF. DNA of the CDR3: TGCAGCGTTTGTATCCGGGGGGCCTCGAACAATGAGCAGTTCTTC. The chain employs TRBV29-1 and TRBJ2-1, with a weak D call TRBD2 (7 bases). Trimming cost V 5 bases and J 5 bases, with 19 bases left between them. CDR3 length: 15 residues. Per germline, CDR1 SQVTM and CDR2 ANQGSEA.

This clone was recorded only once. The chain links TRBV9 to TRBJ2-1, with 10 bases matching TRBD2. V was pared by 0 bases and J by 5 bases, with 5 bases of the junction left unmatched. This CDR3 has 16 amino acids. The germline gives CDR1 SGDLS, CDR2 YYNGEE. The CDR3 region is CASSVGILAGDNEQFF. CDR3 DNA: TGTGCCAGCAGCGTAGGAATCCTAGCGGGAGACAATGAGCAGTTCTTC.

The gene calls are TRBV6-2 or TRBV6-3 and TRBJ2-7; D is unresolved. In germline, CDR1 is MNHEY, CDR2 SVGEGT. Trimming removed 8 bases from V and 5 bases from J, with 19 bases in between. This CDR3 is built from 14 residues. The CDR3 region has the DNA TGTGCCAGCCGCCGGGCCCCCCCTGGCCACGAGCAGTACTTC. It specifies CASRRAPPGHEQYF.

The chain employs TRBV27 and TRBJ2-7, with 7 bases aligning to TRBD1. The ends lost 3 bases at V and 2 bases at J; junction bases unmatched: 4. This CDR3 comprises 14 residues. Per the germline V gene, CDR1 is MNHEY and CDR2 is SMNVEV (reference sequence). The CDR3 region has the DNA TGTGCCAGCAGTTTGGCAGGGGGTACCTACGAGCAGTACTTC. This codes for CASSLAGGTYEQYF.

The CDR3 DNA follows: TGTGCCAGCAGTGTCGACAGGGGACCCAAAAACATTCAGTACTTC. This gives the protein CASSVDRGPKNIQYF. The chain couples TRBV2 to TRBJ2-4, with 8 bases that match TRBD1. Germline assignment: CDR1 SNHLY and CDR2 FYNNEI. V trimming: 4 bases; J trimming: 2 bases; junction bases outside the gene matches: 4. The length of the CDR3 is 15 residues.

This chain joins TRBV29-1 and TRBJ1-1; D unclear. V was trimmed by 1 base and J by 0 bases, leaving 15 bases between them. Germline values: CDR1 SQVTM, CDR2 ANQGSEA. This CDR3 is built from 16 residues. The CDR3 is CSVEVVAGPMNTEAFF. Written as DNA, the CDR3 is TGCAGCGTTGAAGTAGTGGCAGGTCCCATGAACACTGAAGCTTTCTTT.